This T cell receptor (beta chain) was captured by sequencing in a study of T-cell memory formation after mild COVID-19. Looking at the study overall: Clusters were largely donor specific. Study-level points and caveats: Clones that shrank (day 15 to 85) were balanced CD4/CD8, whereas later expanders leaned CD4+. The authors did not confirm SARS-CoV-2 specificity of second-wave clones peaking day 37. Cross-reactive memory apparently joined, as some responding clones appeared in pre-infection memory.

Remarks on this clonotype: What it binds is not known.

TCRdb re-derived calls from the 5' RACE reads in MiXCR, one entry per CDR3 protein. In the table there are hundreds of thousands of distinct CDR3 sequences, around a sixth of which are singletons. What was sequenced was PBMCs or a T cell subset sorted from them (not recorded which). This receptor was taken from a man aged 18 to 29 who had mild COVID-19 (a few samples of this study predate the infection). Cell type and time point are not known.

CDR3 nucleotide sequence: TGTGCCAGCAGCTCCGGGACAGGGGTTTATCAGCCCCAGCATTTT. Protein: CASSSGTGVYQPQHF. V usage is TRBV7-9 and J usage is TRBJ1-5, with 10 positions matching TRBD1. The CDR3 totals 15 residues. Trimming at V came to 4 bases and at J to 5 bases, leaving 5 bases not matched to a gene. Germline CDR1 is SEHNR and CDR2 is FQNEAQ (reference sequence).